The 2 T cell receptor beta chains below all came from one sample that was sequenced in a study of CD8+CD57+ T cells in acquired aplastic anemia listed by TCRdb under 2018. Sequencing was carried out with an Illumina HiSeq 2000. Genomic DNA was used as template for profiling of TCR beta VDJ combinations and CDR3 sequences. TCRdb trimmed public reads at Q25 via fastp, called clones via MiXCR and kept in-frame beta chains. Merged by CDR3 protein, the rows form single entries marked with the most common genes and DNA. Counted in this sample were 150,000 to 200,000 distinct CDR3 sequences; 64% of them appeared once. Jointly, the top ten make up 35% to 55% of the sample. Specimen: sorted CD4+, CD8+, or CD8+CD57+ T cells (not recorded which) from PBMCs. All receptors derive from a human donor with severe aplastic anemia or a healthy control (not recorded which).

Note on this clonotype: A much larger clone sits a single nucleotide away, making a read error possible. This chain links TRBV5-6 with TRBJ1-1, with 8 bases aligning to TRBD1. CDR3 size: 16 residues. V was pared by 3 bases and J by 1 base, with 8 bases of the junction left unmatched. Germline assignment: CDR1 SGHDT and CDR2 YYEEEE. The CDR3, as DNA: TGTGCCAGCAGCTCAGTTACAGGGGGATCGAACACTGAAGCTTTCTTT. Amino acid sequence: CASSSVTGGSNTEAFF.

J is TRBJ1-3 and V is TRBV9, with D perhaps matching TRBD1 (5 bases). Germline CDR1 reads SGDLS; CDR2 reads YYNGEE. This CDR3 contains 14 residues. V lost 0 bases to trimming and J lost 7 bases, with 11 bases between them. DNA of the CDR3: TGTGCCAGCAGCGTAGGAGGGGACGCGAACACCATATATTTT. Its translation: CASSVGGDANTIYF.